The T cell receptor beta chain under discussion was sequenced for a study of regulatory T cells in long-lasting Graves disease. For the study at large: The study enrolled newly diagnosed Graves' patients on antithyroid drugs under 3 months.

The time point: newly diagnosed GD, antithyroid drugs for less than 3 months. RNA isolated from PBMCs was used to make the TCR library. General study points: TRBV28 was favored in persistent disease, as were TRBJ1-2 and TRBJ2-5.

At least ten counts were recorded for this clonotype. What it binds is unknown. The CDR3 is 14 amino acids. Germline V gene lookup returns CDR1 SNHLY and CDR2 FYNNEI. The ends were cut back, 4 bases at V and 4 bases at J, with 14 bases in the middle. Arm-PCR with iRepertoire HTBI primers amplified the CDR3 regions for these TCR beta libraries. From the multiplex PCR reads, TCRdb called clonotypes with MiXCR, one entry per CDR3 protein. The sample contains roughly 410,000 distinct CDR3 sequences, about 15% of which appear only once. The same sample was also used in a study of T cells in Graves' hyperthyroidism and ophthalmopathy. As reported in that work: Blood held most thyroid clonotypes expanded above 0.001 frequency. Ophthalmopathy prediction by the model preceded onset by a median 6.5 months.

The sequence was collected from a woman between 40 and 50 years old with Graves disease. This chain links TRBV2 with TRBJ2-7; a weak D match, TRBD1 (6 bases). This sample comprised peripheral blood mononuclear cells (PBMCs), obtained at new diagnosis, from a patient treated with antithyroid drugs. The CDR3 DNA follows: TGTGCCAGCAGTGCACAGGGAGAAGGGTACGAGCAGTACTTC. It is translated as CASSAQGEGYEQYF.